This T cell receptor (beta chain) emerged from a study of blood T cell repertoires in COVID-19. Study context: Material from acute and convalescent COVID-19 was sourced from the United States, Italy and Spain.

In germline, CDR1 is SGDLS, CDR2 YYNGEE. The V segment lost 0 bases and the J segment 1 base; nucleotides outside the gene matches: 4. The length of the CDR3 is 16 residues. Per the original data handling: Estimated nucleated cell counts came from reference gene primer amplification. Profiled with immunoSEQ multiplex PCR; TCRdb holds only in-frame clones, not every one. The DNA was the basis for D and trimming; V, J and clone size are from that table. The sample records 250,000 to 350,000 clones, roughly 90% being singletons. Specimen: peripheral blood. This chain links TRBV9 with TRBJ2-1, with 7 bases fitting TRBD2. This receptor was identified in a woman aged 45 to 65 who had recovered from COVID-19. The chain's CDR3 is CASSVAFGGSYNEQFF. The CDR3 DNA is TGTGCCAGCAGCGTAGCTTTCGGGGGGTCCTACAATGAGCAGTTCTTC.